This is a list of T cell receptor beta chains from one sample in a study of blood T cell repertoires in COVID-19. The repertoire was sequenced with immunoSEQ multiplex PCR; TCRdb's copy has only in-frame clones and lacks some. The sample records 70,000 to 100,000 clones, around nine tenths being singletons. The sequenced sample consisted of peripheral blood. The receptor source for this set is a woman in her fifties or sixties with COVID-19, enrolled during active disease. Each CDR3 is given with its conserved first and last residue. The order of the fields is V gene, clone size, CDR3 protein. Clone size is shown for a subset of rows, as once, few, many or a class of expanded clone.

V gene: TRBV30; clone size: NA; CDR3 protein: CAWNAGGDTQYF
V gene: TRBV7-2; clone size: NA; CDR3 protein: CASSFNRGEGEQYF
V gene: TRBV5-8; clone size: NA; CDR3 protein: CASLPRAGYEQYF
V gene: TRBV7-9; clone size: NA; CDR3 protein: CASSLLATNEKLFF
V gene: TRBV28; clone size: NA; CDR3 protein: CASTLIRGTGFSGNTIYF
V gene: TRBV3-1/TRBV3-2; clone size: NA; CDR3 protein: CASSQILEQPQHF
V gene: TRBV9; clone size: NA; CDR3 protein: CASSPRGGGAPSTDTQYF
V gene: TRBV7-2; clone size: NA; CDR3 protein: CASSLSAGRSGNTIYF
V gene: TRBV11-3; clone size: NA; CDR3 protein: CASSPSTGTEAFF
V gene: TRBV3-1/TRBV3-2; clone size: few; CDR3 protein: CASRPGGPQETQYF
V gene: TRBV6-2/TRBV6-3; clone size: few; CDR3 protein: CASIPGQNLYGYTF
V gene: TRBV5-6; clone size: NA; CDR3 protein: CASSLERGRGELFF
V gene: TRBV27; clone size: NA; CDR3 protein: CASSSIPSGQSPTQYF
V gene: TRBV6-1; clone size: NA; CDR3 protein: CASSGGQRGYQETQYF